The clone carrying this T cell receptor (beta chain) was counted a single time. The antigen is unknown. This specimen comes from a study of blood T cells in healthy people across ages. A second PCR, run for about 7 to 11 cycles, used a sample-barcoded 5' primer plus a J-beta primer mix. In TCRdb, the 5' RACE reads were re-called with MiXCR into one record per CDR3 protein. Of around 900,000 distinct CDR3 sequences listed, roughly 47% are singletons. General study points: Aged donors had fewer naive CD4+ cells and lower diversity than long-lived donors.

No fewer than 5.5 micrograms of total RNA were isolated from every sample. Germline CDR1 reads SGHAT; CDR2 reads FQNNGV. The V and J ends lost 10 bases and 6 bases, in that order; junction bases with no gene match: 18. The CDR3 consists of 16 residues. Specimen: blood. This chain connects TRBV11-2 to TRBJ2-1, with 7 bases matching TRBD2. The receptor's source is a woman aged 60-70 years in good health. In DNA, the CDR3 is TGTGCCACCGGAACCACTTTCTTAGCGGGTAGCAATGAGCAGTTCTTC. Residues: CATGTTFLAGSNEQFF. Together with reference TRBV11-2 and TRBJ2-1, the CDR3 gives the full variable domain: EAGVAQSPRYKIIEKRQSVAFWCNPISGHATLYWYQQILGQGPKLLIQFQNNGVVDDSQLPKDRFSAERLKGVDSTLKIQPAKLEDSAVYLCATGTTFLAGSNEQFFGPGTRLTVL.